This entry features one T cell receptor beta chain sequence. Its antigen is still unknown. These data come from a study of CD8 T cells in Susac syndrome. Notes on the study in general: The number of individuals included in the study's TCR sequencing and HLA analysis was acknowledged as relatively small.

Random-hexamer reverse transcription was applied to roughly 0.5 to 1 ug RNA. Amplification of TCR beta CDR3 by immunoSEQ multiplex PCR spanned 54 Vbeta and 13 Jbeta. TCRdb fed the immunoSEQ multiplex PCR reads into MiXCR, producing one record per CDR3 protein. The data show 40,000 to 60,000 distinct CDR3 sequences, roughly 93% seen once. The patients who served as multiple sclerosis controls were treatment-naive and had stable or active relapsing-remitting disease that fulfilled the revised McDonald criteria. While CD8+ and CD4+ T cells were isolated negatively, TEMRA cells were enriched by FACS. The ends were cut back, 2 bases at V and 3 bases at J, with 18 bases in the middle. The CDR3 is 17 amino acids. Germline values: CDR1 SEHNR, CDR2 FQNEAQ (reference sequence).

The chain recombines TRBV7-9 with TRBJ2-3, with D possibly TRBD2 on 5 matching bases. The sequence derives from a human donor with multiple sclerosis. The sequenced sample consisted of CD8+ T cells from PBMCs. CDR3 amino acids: CASSLMWAGHGTDTQYF. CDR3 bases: TGTGCCAGCAGCTTAATGTGGGCGGGTCATGGGACAGATACGCAGTATTTT.